The present T cell receptor beta chain was sequenced within a study of blood T cell repertoires in COVID-19. At the level of the study: Sample material is recorded as cDNA or gDNA derived from T cells, B-cell-depleted T cells, or PBMCs.

The Seattle patients joined while their infection was active and were tracked longitudinally afterward. In germline, CDR1 is SEHNR, CDR2 FQNEAQ (reference sequence). Trimming cost V 5 bases and J 3 bases, with 25 bases left between them. The CDR3 runs 18 residues. The method was immunoSEQ multiplex PCR; TCRdb's version includes in-frame clones alone and lacks a portion of them. The data contain 130,000 to 150,000 clones, approximately 85% of them seen just once; the ten biggest clones take up approximately 8%. Sequencing input: peripheral blood. The chain recombines TRBV7-9 with TRBJ1-2, with D uncertain. This sequence originates from a woman aged 55-70 years with COVID-19, enrolled during active disease. CDR3 protein: CASSPNPIPPSLYYGYTF. For the CDR3, the DNA is TGTGCCAGCAGCCCTAACCCAATCCCTCCATCCCTCTACTATGGCTACACCTTC.